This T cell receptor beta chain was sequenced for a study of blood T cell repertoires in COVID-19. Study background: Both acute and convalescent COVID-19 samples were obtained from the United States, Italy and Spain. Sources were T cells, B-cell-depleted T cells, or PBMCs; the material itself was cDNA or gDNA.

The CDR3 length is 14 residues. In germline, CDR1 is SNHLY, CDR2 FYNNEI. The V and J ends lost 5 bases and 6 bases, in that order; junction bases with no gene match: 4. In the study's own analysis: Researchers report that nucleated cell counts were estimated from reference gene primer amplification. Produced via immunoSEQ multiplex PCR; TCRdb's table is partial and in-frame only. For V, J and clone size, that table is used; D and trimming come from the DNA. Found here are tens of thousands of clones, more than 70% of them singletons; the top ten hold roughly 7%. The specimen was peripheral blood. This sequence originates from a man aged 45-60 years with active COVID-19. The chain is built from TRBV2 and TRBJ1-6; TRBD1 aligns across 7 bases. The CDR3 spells CASSRTGVNSPLHF. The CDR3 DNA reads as TGTGCCAGCAGTCGCACAGGGGTTAATTCACCCCTCCACTTT.